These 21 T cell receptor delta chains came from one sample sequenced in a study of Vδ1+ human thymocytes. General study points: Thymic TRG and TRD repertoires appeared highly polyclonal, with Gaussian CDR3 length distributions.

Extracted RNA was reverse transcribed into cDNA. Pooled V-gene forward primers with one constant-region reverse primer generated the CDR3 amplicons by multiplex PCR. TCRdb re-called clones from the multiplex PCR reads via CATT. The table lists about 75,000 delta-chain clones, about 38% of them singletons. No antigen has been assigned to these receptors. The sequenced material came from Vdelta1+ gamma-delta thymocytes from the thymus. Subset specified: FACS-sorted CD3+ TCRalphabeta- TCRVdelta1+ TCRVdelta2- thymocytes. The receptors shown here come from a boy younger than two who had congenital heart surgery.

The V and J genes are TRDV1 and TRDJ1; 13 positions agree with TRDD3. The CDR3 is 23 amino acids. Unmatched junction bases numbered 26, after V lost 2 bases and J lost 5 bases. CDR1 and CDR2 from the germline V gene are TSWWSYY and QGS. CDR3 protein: CALGEGSVFPQWYWGIREDKLIF. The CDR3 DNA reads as TGTGCTCTTGGGGAAGGAAGTGTCTTCCCGCAATGGTACTGGGGGATACGCGAGGATAAACTCATCTTT.

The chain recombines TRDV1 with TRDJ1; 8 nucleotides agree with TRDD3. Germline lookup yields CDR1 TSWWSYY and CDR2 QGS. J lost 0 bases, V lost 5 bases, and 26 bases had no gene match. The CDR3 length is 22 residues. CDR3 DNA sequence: TGTGCTCTTGGGCGCCGGAGGAGAACCTACACTCTGGGGGACCTGTACACCGATAAACTCATCTTT. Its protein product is CALGRRRRTYTLGDLYTDKLIF.

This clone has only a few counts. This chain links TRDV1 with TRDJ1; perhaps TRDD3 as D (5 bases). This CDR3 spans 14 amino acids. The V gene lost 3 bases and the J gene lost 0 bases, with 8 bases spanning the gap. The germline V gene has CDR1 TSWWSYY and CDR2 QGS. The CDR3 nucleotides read TGTGCTCTTGGGGACCGGGGGTACACCGATAAACTCATCTTT. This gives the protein CALGDRGYTDKLIF.

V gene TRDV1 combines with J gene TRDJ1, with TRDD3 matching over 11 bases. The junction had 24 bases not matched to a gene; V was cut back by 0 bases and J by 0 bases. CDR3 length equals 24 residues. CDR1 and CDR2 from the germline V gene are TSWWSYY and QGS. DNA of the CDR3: TGTGCTCTTGGGGAACTAGGGACCCTAGCCGATACGTACTGGGGGATAAGTCACACCGATAAACTCATCTTT. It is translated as CALGELGTLADTYWGISHTDKLIF.

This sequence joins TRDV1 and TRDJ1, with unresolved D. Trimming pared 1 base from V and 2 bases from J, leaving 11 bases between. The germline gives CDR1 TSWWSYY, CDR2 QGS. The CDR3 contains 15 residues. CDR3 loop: CALGEHDAYTDKLIF. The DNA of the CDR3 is TGTGCTCTTGGGGAACATGACGCCTATACCGATAAACTCATCTTT.

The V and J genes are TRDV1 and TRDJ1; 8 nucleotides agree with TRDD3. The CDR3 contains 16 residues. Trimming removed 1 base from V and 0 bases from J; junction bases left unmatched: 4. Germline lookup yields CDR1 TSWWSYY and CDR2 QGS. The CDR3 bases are TGTGCTCTTGGGGAACCTGGGGGAGTGTACACCGATAAACTCATCTTT. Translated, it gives CALGEPGGVYTDKLIF.

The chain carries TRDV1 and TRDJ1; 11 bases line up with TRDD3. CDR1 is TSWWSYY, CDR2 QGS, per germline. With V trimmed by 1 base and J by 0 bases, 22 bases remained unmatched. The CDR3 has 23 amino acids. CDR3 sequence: CALGEHRPPPALGGYANTDKLIF. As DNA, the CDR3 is TGTGCTCTTGGGGAACACCGGCCCCCTCCGGCCCTTGGGGGATACGCGAACACCGATAAACTCATCTTT.

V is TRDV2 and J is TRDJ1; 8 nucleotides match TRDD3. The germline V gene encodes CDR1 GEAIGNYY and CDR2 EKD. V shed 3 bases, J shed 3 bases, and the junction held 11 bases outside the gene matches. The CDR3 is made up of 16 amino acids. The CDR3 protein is CACDVLGGTKPDKLIF. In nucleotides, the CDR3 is TGTGCCTGTGACGTACTGGGGGGTACGAAACCCGATAAACTCATCTTT.

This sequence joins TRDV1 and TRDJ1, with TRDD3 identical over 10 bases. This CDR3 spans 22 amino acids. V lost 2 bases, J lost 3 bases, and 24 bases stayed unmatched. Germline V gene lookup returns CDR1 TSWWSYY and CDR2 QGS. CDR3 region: CALGETIPRRYTLGDIADKLIF. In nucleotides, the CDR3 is TGTGCTCTTGGGGAAACAATTCCTAGGCGCTACACTCTGGGGGATATAGCCGATAAACTCATCTTT.

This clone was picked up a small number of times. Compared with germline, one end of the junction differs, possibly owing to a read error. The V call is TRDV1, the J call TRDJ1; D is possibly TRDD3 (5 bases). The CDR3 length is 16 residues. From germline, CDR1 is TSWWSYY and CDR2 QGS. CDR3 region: CALGELFGARTDKPIF. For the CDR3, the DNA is TGTGCTCTTGGGGAACTCTTTGGGGCGCGTACCGATAAACCCATCTTT.

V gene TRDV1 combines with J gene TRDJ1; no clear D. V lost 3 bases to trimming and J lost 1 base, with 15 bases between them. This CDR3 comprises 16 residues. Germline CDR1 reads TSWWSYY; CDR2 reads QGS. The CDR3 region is CALGDQNQGCTDKLIF. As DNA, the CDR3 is TGTGCTCTTGGGGACCAGAACCAGGGGTGCACCGATAAACTCATCTTT.

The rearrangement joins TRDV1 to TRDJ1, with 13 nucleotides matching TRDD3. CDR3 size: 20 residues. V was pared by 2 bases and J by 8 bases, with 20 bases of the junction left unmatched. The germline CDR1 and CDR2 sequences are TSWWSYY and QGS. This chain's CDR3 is CALGECSFTGGYAGDRKLIF. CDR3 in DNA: TGTGCTCTTGGGGAATGCTCCTTTACTGGGGGATACGCGGGTGATCGGAAACTCATCTTT.

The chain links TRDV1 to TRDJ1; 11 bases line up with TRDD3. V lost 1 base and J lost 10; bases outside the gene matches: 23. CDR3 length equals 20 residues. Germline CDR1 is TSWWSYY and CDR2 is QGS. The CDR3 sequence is CALGEPSYVFGGGYAGSLIF. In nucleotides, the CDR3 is TGTGCTCTTGGGGAACCTTCCTACGTCTTCGGTGGGGGATACGCGGGGTCACTCATCTTT.

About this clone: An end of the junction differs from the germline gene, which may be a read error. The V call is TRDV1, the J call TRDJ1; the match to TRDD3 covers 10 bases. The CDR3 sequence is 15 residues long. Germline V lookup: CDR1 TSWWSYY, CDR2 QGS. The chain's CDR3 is CALGALPFLTWGIYF. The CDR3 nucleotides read TGTGCTCTTGGGGCGCTTCCATTCCTAACCTGGGGGATATATTTT.

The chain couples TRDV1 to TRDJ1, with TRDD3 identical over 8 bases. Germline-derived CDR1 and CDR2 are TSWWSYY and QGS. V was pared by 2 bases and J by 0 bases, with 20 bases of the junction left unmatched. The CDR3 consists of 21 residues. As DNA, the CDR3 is TGTGCTCTTGGGGAATCTTCTATCTTCACCTCTTACTGGGGGGACACCGATAAACTCATCTTT. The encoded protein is CALGESSIFTSYWGDTDKLIF.

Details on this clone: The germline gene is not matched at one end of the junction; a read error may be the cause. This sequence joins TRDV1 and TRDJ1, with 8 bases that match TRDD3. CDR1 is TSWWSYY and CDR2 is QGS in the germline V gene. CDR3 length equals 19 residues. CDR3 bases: TGTGCTCCTGGGGACCTTCTACGATGGGGGATTCCGTACACCGATAAACTCATCTTT. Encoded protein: CAPGDLLRWGIPYTDKLIF.

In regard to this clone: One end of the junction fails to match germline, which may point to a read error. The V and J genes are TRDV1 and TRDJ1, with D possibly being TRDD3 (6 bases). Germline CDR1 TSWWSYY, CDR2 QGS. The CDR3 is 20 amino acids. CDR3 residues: CALGELWVLGKRDNTDKLIF. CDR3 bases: TGTGCCCTTGGGGAACTGTGGGTACTGGGTAAACGAGATAACACCGATAAACTCATCTTT.

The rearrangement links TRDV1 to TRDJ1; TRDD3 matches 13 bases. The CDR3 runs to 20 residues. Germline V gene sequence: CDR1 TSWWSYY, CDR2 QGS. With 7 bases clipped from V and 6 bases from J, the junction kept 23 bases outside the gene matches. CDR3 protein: CALVGSKLLLGDTLGNKLIF. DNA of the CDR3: TGTGCTCTTGTAGGGAGCAAACTGTTACTGGGGGATACGCTTGGCAATAAACTCATCTTT.

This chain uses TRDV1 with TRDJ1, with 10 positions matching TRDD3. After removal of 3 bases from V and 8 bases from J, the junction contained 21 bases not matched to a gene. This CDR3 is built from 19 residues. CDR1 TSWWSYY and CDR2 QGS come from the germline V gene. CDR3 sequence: CALGDPFLPPYWGIDKLIF. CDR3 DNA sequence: TGTGCTCTTGGGGATCCTTTCCTTCCCCCGTACTGGGGGATTGACAAACTCATCTTT.

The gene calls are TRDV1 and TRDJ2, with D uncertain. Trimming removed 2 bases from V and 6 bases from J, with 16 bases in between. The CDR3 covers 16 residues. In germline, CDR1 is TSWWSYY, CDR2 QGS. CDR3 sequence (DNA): TGTGCTCTTGGGGAAGGCAAATCCTGTAAGCCAGCACAACTCTTCTTT. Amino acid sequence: CALGEGKSCKPAQLFF.

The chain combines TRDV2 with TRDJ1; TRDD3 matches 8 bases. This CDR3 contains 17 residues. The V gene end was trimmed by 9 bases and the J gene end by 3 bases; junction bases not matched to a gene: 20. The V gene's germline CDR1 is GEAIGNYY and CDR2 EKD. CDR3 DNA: TGTGCCACTGATACTGGGGGCTCCCCTCCCTTCGCCGATAAACTCATCTTT. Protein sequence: CATDTGGSPPFADKLIF.